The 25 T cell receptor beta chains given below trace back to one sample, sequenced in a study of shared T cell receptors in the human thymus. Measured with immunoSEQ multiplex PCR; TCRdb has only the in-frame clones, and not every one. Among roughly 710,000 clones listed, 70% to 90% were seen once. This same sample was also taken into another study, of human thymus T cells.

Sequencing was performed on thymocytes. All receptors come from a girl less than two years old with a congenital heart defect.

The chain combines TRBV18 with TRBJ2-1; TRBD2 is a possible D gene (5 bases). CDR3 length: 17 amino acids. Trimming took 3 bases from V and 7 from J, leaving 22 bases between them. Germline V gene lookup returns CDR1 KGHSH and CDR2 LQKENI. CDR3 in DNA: TGTGCCAGCTCACCTAACGCCGGGGATGGTTGGGTGAATGAGCAGTTCTTC. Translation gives CASSPNAGDGWVNEQFF. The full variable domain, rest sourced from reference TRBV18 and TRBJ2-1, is NAGVMQNPRHLVRRRGQEARLRCSPMKGHSHVYWYRQLPEEGLKFMVYLQKENIIDESGMPKERFSAEFPKEGPSILRIQQVVRGDSAAYFCASSPNAGDGWVNEQFFGPGTRLTVL.

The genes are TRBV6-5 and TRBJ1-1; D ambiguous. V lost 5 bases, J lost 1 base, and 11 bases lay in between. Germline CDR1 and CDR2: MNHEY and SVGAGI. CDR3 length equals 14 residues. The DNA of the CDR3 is TGTGCCAGCAGTGACGTGAACAGGAACACTGAAGCTTTCTTT. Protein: CASSDVNRNTEAFF.

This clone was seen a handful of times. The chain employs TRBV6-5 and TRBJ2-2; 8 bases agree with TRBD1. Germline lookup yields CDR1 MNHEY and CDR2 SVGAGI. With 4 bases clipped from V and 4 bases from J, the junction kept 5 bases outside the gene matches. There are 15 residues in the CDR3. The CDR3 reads CASSSGQGSTGELFF. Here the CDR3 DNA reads TGTGCCAGCAGTTCCGGACAGGGATCCACCGGGGAGCTGTTTTTT.

The CDR3 region is CASSIPGDSNNSPLHF. The CDR3 nucleotides are TGTGCCAGTAGTATCCCAGGGGATAGCAACAATTCACCCCTCCACTTT. The chain joins TRBV19 to TRBJ1-6; the D gene is possibly TRBD1 (6 bases). Germline loops: CDR1 LNHDA, CDR2 SQIVND (reference sequence). V was clipped by 3 bases and J by 7 bases, with 16 bases between them. This CDR3 is built from 16 residues.

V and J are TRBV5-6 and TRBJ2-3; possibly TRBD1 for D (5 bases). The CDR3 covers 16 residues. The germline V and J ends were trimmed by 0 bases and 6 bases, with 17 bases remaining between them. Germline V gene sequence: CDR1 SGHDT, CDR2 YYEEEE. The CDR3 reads CASSLDRTPGGDTQYF. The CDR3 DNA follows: TGTGCCAGCAGCTTGGACCGGACACCCGGTGGGGATACGCAGTATTTT.

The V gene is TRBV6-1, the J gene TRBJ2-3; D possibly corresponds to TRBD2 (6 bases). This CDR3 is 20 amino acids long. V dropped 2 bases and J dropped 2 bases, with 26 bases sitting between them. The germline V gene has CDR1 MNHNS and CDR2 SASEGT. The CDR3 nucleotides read TGTGCCAGCAGTGAATTACCTACCGCCCGTAGCGGACCCTTCACAGATACGCAGTATTTT. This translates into CASSELPTARSGPFTDTQYF.

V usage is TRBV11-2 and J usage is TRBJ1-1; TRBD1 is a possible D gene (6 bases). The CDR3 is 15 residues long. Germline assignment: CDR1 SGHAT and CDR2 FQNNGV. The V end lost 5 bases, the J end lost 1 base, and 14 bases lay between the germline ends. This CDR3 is CASSPPQGSNTEAFF. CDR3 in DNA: TGTGCCAGCAGCCCACCACAGGGTTCGAACACTGAAGCTTTCTTT.

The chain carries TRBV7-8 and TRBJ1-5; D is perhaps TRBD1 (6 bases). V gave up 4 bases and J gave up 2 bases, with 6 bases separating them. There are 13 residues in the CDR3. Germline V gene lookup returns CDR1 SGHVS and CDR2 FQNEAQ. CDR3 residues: CASSWGRNQPQHF. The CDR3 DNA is TGTGCCAGCAGCTGGGGGCGCAATCAGCCCCAGCATTTT.

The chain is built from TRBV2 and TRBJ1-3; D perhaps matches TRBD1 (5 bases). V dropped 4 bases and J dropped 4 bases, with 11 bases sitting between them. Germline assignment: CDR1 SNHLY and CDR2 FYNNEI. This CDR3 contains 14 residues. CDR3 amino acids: CASSVRGGGNTIYF. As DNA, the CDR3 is TGTGCCAGCAGTGTTAGGGGAGGGGGAAACACCATATATTTT.

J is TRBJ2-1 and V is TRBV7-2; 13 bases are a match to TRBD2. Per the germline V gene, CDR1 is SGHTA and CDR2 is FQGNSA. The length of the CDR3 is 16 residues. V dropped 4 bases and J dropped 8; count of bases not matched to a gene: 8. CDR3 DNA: TGTGCCAGCAGCTCGGGACTAGCGGGGCCCCGCGATGAGCAGTTCTTC. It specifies CASSSGLAGPRDEQFF.

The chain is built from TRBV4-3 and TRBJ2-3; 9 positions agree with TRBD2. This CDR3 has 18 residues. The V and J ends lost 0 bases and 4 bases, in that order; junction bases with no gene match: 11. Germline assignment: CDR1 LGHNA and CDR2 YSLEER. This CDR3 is CASSQDFGRAGGPDTQYF. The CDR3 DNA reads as TGCGCCAGCAGCCAAGACTTTGGGCGGGCGGGGGGGCCAGATACGCAGTATTTT.

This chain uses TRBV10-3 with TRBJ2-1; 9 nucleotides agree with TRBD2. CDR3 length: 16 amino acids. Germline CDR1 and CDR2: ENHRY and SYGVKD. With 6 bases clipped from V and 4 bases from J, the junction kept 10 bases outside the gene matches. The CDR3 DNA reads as TGTGCCATCAGGGGAGAAAACAGCGGGGGGTACAATGAGCAGTTCTTC. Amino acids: CAIRGENSGGYNEQFF.

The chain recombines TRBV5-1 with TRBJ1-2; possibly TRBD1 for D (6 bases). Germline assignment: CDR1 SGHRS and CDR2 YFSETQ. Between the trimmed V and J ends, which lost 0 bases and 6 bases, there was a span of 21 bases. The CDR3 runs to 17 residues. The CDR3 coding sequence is TGCGCCAGCAGCTTGGGGGCAGGGGATGGGAAGCTACATGGCTACACCTTC. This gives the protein CASSLGAGDGKLHGYTF.

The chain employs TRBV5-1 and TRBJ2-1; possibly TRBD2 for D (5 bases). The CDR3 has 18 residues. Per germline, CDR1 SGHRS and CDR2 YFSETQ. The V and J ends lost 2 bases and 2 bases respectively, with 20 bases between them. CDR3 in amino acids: CASSFLQTPRAPYNEQFF. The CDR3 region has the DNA TGCGCCAGCAGCTTTCTCCAGACTCCGAGGGCTCCCTACAATGAGCAGTTCTTC.

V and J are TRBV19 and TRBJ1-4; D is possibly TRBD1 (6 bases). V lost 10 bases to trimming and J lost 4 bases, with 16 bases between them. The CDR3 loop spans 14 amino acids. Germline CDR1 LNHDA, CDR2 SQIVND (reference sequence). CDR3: CATSPGRGNEKLFF. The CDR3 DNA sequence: TGTGCCACCTCCCCCGGCAGGGGTAATGAAAAACTGTTTTTT.

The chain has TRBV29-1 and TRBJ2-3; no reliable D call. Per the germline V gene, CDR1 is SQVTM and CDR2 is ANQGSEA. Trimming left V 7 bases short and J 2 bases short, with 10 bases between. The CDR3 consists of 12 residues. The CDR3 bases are TGCAGCGGCTCCAGTTTCACAGATACGCAGTATTTT. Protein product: CSGSSFTDTQYF.

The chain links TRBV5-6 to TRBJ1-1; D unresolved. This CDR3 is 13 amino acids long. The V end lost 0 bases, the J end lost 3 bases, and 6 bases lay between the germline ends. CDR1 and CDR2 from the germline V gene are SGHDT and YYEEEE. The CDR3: CASSLAGYTEAFF. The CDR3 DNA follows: TGTGCCAGCAGCTTGGCAGGTTACACTGAAGCTTTCTTT.

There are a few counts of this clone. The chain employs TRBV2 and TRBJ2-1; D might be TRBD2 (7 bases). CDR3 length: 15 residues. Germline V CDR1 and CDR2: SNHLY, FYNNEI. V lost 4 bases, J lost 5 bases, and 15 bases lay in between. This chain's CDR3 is CASSGEGGGHNEQFF. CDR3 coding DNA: TGTGCCAGCAGTGGGGAGGGGGGGGGCCACAATGAGCAGTTCTTC.

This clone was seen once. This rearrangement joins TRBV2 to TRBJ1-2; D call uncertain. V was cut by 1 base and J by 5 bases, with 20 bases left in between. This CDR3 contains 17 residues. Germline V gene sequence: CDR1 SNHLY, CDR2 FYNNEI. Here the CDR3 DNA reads TGTGCCAGCAGTGAAGGCGGGGTGGTTTGGATAGAGTATGGCTACACCTTC. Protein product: CASSEGGVVWIEYGYTF.

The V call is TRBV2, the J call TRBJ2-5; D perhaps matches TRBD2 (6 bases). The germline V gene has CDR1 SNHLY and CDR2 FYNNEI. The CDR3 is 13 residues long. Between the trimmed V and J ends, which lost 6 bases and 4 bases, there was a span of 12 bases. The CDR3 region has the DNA TGTGCCAGCAGCCCCTCTAGCGCAGAGACCCAGTACTTC. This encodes CASSPSSAETQYF.

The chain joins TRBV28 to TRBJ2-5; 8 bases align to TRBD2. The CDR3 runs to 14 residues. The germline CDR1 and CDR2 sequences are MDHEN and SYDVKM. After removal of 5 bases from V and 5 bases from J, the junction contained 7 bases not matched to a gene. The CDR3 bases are TGTGCCAGCAGTCAACGGGGGGGCCGTGAGACCCAGTACTTC. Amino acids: CASSQRGGRETQYF.

CDR3: CAISDFVGLESNEQFF. In DNA form, the CDR3 reads TGTGCCATCAGTGATTTTGTGGGACTAGAGTCCAATGAGCAGTTCTTC. The chain combines TRBV10-3 with TRBJ2-1; TRBD2 matches 8 bases. The CDR3 sequence is 16 residues long. Germline CDR1 ENHRY, CDR2 SYGVKD. V lost 3 bases, J lost 6 bases, and 10 bases stayed unmatched.

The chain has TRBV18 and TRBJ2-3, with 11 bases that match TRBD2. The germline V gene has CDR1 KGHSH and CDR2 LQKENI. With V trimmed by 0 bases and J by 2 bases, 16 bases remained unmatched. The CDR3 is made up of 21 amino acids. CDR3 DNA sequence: TGTGCCAGCTCACCACCGTGGGGGACTAGCGGTCCCCGAAACCTCACAGATACGCAGTATTTT. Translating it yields CASSPPWGTSGPRNLTDTQYF.

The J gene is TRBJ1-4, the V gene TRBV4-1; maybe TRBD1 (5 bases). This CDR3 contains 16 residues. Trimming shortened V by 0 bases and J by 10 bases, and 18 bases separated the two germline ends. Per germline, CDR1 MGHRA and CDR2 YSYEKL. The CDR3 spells CASSQERQYPVGKLFF. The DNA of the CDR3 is TGCGCCAGCAGCCAAGAGAGACAGTACCCAGTAGGAAAACTGTTTTTT.

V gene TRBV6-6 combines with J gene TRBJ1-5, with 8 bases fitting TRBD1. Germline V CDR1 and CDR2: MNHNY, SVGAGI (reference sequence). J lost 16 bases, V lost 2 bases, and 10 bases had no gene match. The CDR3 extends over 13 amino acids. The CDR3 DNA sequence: TGTGCCAGCAGTTACCCGGACAGGGCGCCCGAACATTTT. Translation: CASSYPDRAPEHF.